What follows is one T cell receptor (beta chain) and its context. The sample is drawn from a study of blood T cell repertoires in COVID-19. Study context: Samples representing acute and convalescent COVID-19 were sourced from the United States, Italy and Spain.

Study processing details: Reference gene primer amplification gave nucleated cell count estimates. TCRdb keeps only in-frame clones here, not all; method: immunoSEQ multiplex PCR. V and J calls and clone size are those listed in that table; D and trimming were worked out from the DNA. This table holds around 200,000 clones, about 84% found once. This sequence originates from a man in his forties or fifties with acute COVID-19. The sequenced sample was PBMCs or T cells enriched from blood (not recorded which).

CDR3 sequence (DNA): TGTGCCAGCAGTTCCCCCCAACTGAACGAGCAGTACTTC. This translates into CASSSPQLNEQYF. The genes are TRBV28 and TRBJ2-7; unclear D gene. The CDR3 covers 13 residues. Trimming cost V 4 bases and J 5 bases, with 12 bases left between them. Looked up from germline, CDR1 is MDHEN and CDR2 is SYDVKM.